This T cell receptor beta chain was identified during a study of Graves' ophthalmopathy and Graves' hyperthyroidism (dated by TCRdb to the late 2010s). Regarding the study in general: Peripheral blood was collected at initial diagnosis, prior to any treatment. TCR beta repertoire signatures were used to distinguish Graves' ophthalmopathy from Graves' hyperthyroidism and to predict progression to ophthalmopathy. In total, around 130 blood samples were TCR-sequenced: approximately 42 ophthalmopathy, approximately 75 hyperthyroidism and roughly 17 hyperthyroidism-to-ophthalmopathy patients. A discovery set of 100 patients (around 45 ophthalmopathy, 55 to 65 stable hyperthyroidism) was enrolled to explore V-J signatures distinguishing ophthalmopathy from hyperthyroidism. The independent validation cohort included 18 hyperthyroidism patients plus 17 patients who later progressed from hyperthyroidism to ophthalmopathy. In about six hyperthyroidism patients, the T-cell repertoires found in thyroid tissue were compared with those found in blood. After sampling, hyperthyroidism patients received methimazole starting at 30 mg daily, and ophthalmopathy patients received high-dose intravenous methylprednisolone.

The research as a whole found: In validation, the model predicted ophthalmopathy progression with 55% to 71% sensitivity and 72% to 80% specificity; roughly 12 predicted patients were CT-confirmed with GO in a median of around 6.5 months. Sample size was not statistically predetermined, and group allocation was not concealed from the investigators. Most of the expanded thyroid clonotypes with a frequency above 0.001 were also detected in blood, and it was suggested that the thyroid immune response may be reflected by blood repertoires. In cross-validation, the 13-signature model distinguished ophthalmopathy from stable hyperthyroidism with 85% to 90% sensitivity and about 84% specificity, and in the test set the corresponding values were approximately 80% and 68%.

This clonotype was seen many times. Its target antigen remains unknown. Qualities for individual bases were not recorded, and no much larger clone is one base off. The germline V gene yields SGHAT for CDR1 and FQNNGV for CDR2. The CDR3 covers 14 residues, taking in both the cysteine and the phenylalanine. Only CDR3 DNA remains: 42 bases, in frame from the first base. V is reduced by 5 bases and J by 4 bases, leaving a spacing of 14 bases between them. Stable hyperthyroidism was defined as no progression to ophthalmopathy within 18 months of follow-up. Patients with hyperthyroidism were aged 18 to 65 years, had been newly diagnosed, and had a disease duration of less than 2 months. Patients were excluded if they had other autoimmune diseases, uncontrolled infections, pregnancy or lactation. Diagnosis relied on clinical symptoms, serum thyroxine, TRAb, thyroid ultrasound and orbital computed tomography. PBMCs were isolated from roughly 10 ml of fresh peripheral blood by Ficoll-Paque density gradient centrifugation. Trizol reagent was used to extract the total RNA, and its quality was then checked on an Agilent 2100 Bioanalyzer.

For repertoire sequencing, TCR beta CDR3 regions were amplified from RNA transcripts. The first round was an RT-PCR using HTBI primers with the Qiagen OneStep RT-PCR kit, and this first round was followed by a second-round multiplex PCR, then size selection and purification. Libraries were sequenced on an Illumina HiSeq2000 using paired-end 100 bp reads. In the original analysis: SOAPnuke was used to process the reads, removing any read that contained adapters or uncalled bases, had a mean Phred below 15, or lacked an exact match to the constant primer or identifier. COPE v1.2.5 was used to merge high-quality paired reads. Each unique nucleotide sequence was treated as a clonotype, and MiTCR v1.1 was used to align the clonotypes to the IMGT TRB V, D and J references. Only V-J combinations with frequency above 0.0001 were analysed, covering around 99% of repertoires. For each V-J combination, a TCR clonal expansion and chaos score was defined as F50 clonal expansion divided by the chaos observed in the TCRdist matrix. Welch's t-statistics and random forest were used to reduce features to approximately 13 V-J combinations, which were fed into a naive Bayes classifier. The Morisita-Horn index was used to measure how similar the thyroid and blood repertoires were. Through fastp at Q25 and MiXCR, TCRdb rebuilt clones from the public reads, retaining in-frame beta chains. CDR3 protein duplicates are merged, each entry listing the most common genes and DNA. TCRdb, rather than the study authors, made the V and J calls. For this sample the table gives more than 300,000 distinct CDR3 sequences, of which roughly 17% were detected only once. The ten largest clonotypes hold roughly 2.3% of the sample.

In this chain, TRBV11-2 is recombined with TRBJ2-5; possibly the D gene is TRBD2, per 5 matching bases. Sequencing was done on a sample of peripheral blood. The receptor was derived from an adult woman with stable Graves' hyperthyroidism. The CDR3: CASSRGRRIETQYF. The sequenced DNA: TGTGCCAGCAGCAGAGGGAGAAGGATAGAGACCCAGTACTTC.